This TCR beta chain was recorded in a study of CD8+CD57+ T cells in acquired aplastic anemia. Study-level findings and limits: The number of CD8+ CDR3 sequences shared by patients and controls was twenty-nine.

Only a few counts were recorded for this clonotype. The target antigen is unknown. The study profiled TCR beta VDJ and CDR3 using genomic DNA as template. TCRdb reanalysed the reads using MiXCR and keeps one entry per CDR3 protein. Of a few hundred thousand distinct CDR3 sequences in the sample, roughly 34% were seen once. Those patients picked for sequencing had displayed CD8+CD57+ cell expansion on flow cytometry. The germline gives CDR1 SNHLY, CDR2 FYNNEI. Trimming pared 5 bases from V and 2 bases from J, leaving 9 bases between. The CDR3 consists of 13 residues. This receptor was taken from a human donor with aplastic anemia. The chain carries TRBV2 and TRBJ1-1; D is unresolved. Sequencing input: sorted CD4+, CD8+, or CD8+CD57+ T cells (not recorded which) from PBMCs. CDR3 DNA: TGTGCCAGCAGTACTGAGACAAACACTGAAGCTTTCTTT. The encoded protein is CASSTETNTEAFF.